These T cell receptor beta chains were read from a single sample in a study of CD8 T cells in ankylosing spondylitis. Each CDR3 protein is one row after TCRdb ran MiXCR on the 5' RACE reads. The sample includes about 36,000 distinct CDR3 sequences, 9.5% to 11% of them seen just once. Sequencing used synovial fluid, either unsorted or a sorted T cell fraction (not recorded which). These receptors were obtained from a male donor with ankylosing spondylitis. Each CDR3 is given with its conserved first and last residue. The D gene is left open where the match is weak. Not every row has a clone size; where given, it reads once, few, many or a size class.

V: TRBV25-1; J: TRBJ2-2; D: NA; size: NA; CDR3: CASSESNTGELFF; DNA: TGTGCCAGCAGTGAAAGCAACACCGGGGAGCTGTTTTTT
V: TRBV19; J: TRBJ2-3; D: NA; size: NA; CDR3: CASSLGRKRGDTQYF; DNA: TGTGCCAGTAGTCTCGGGCGGAAGAGGGGAGATACGCAGTATTTT
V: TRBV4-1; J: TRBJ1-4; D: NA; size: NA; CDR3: CASSQRAVGDREKLFF; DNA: TGCGCCAGCAGCCAAAGGGCAGTGGGAGACCGTGAAAAACTGTTTTTT
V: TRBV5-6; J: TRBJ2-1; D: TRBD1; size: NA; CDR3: CAISPGTGDEQFF; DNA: TGTGCCATCAGCCCGGGGACAGGTGATGAGCAGTTCTTT
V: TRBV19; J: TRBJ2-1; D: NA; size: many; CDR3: CASSTSSYNEQFF; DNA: TGTGCCAGTAGTACCAGCTCCTACAATGAGCAGTTCTTC
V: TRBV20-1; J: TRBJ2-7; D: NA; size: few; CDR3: CSARELFAYEQYF; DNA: TGCAGTGCTAGAGAACTGTTCGCCTACGAGCAGTACTTC
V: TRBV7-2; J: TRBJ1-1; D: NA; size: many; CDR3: CASSLALWAEVTEAFF; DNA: TGTGCCAGCAGCTTAGCATTGTGGGCGGAGGTCACTGAAGCTTTCTTT
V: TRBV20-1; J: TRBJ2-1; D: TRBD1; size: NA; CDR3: CSARQDRGTYNEQFF; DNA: TGCAGTGCTAGACAGGACAGGGGGACCTACAATGAGCAGTTCTTC
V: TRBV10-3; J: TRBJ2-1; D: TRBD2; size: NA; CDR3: CAISTPGLAGNNEQFF; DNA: TGTGCCATCAGTACTCCGGGACTAGCGGGTAACAATGAGCAGTTCTTC
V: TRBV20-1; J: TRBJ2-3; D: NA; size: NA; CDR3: CSARGSTDTQYF; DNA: TGCAGTGCTAGGGGTAGCACAGATACGCAGTATTTT
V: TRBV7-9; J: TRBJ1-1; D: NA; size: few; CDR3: CASSLGTADGAFF; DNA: TGTGCCAGCAGCCTCGGGACCGCGGATGGGGCTTTCTTT
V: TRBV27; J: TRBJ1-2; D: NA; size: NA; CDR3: CASSLGLPEDYGYTF; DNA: TGTGCCAGCAGTTTAGGGCTACCCGAAGACTATGGCTACACCTTC
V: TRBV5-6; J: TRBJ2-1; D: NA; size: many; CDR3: CASSATAILTNEQFF; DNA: TGTGCCAGCAGCGCGACAGCCATACTTACAAATGAGCAGTTCTTC
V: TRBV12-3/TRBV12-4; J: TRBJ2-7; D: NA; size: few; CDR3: CASSLGGRDSYEQYF; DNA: TGTGCCAGCAGTTTAGGCGGTAGGGACTCCTACGAGCAGTACTTC
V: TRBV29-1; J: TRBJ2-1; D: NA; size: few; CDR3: CRAHVINEQFF; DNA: TGCAGGGCTCATGTAATCAATGAGCAGTTCTTC
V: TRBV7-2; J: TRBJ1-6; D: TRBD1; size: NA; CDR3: CASSLGRDRRHSPLHF; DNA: TGTGCCAGCAGCCTTGGTCGGGACAGGAGACATTCACCCCTCCACTTT
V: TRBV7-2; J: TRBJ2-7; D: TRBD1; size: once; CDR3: CASSLDGTGPYEQYF; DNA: TGTGCCAGCAGCTTAGATGGGACAGGCCCCTACGAGCAGTACTTC
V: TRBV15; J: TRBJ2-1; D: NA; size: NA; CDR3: CATSRASLVGNEQFF; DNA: TGTGCCACCAGCAGAGCCTCTCTAGTGGGCAATGAGCAGTTCTTC
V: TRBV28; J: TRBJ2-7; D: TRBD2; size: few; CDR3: CASTLGGRGGSEQYF; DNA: TGTGCCAGCACCCTGGGCGGGAGGGGAGGTAGCGAGCAGTACTTC
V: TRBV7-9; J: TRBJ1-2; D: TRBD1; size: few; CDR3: CASSPRQGWGYTF; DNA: TGTGCCAGCAGCCCAAGACAGGGTTGGGGCTACACCTTC
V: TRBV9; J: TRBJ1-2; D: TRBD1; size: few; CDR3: CASSVDATGVDGYTF; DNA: TGTGCCAGCAGCGTAGACGCGACAGGGGTCGATGGCTACACCTTC
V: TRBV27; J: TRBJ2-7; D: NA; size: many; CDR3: CASSSSPFGSSYEQYF; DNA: TGTGCCAGCAGTTCTAGCCCGTTTGGGTCCTCCTACGAGCAGTACTTC
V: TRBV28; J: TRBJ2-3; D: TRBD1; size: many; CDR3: CASDRTGDPTDTQYF; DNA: TGTGCCAGCGACCGGACAGGGGACCCCACAGATACGCAGTATTTT
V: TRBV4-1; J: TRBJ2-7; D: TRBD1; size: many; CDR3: CASSQGTGGLFYEQYF; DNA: TGCGCCAGCAGCCAGGGGACAGGGGGACTATTCTACGAGCAGTACTTC
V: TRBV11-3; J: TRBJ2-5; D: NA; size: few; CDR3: CASSLSAAAQTQYF; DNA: TGTGCCAGCAGCTTATCTGCAGCAGCCCAGACCCAGTACTTC
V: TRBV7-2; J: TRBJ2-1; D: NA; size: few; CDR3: CASSLSRSYNEQFF; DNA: TGTGCCAGCAGCCTTTCGCGCTCCTACAATGAGCAGTTCTTC
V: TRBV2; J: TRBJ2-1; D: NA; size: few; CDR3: CASRNRQFNEQFF; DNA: TGTGCCAGCCGCAACAGGCAGTTCAATGAGCAGTTCTTC
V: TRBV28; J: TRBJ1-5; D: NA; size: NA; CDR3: CASSQLSGRSNQPQHF; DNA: TGTGCCAGCAGTCAGCTTTCGGGACGTAGCAATCAGCCCCAGCATTTT
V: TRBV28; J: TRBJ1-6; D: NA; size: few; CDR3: CAAGEFLGGASPLHF; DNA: TGTGCCGCAGGCGAATTTCTGGGGGGGGCTTCACCCCTCCACTTT
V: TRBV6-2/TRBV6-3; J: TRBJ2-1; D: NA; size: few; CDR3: CASRIQGYNEQFF; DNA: TGTGCCAGCAGGATACAGGGTTACAATGAGCAGTTCTTC
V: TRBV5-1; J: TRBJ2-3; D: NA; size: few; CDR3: CASSALLSTDTQYF; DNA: TGCGCCAGCAGCGCATTGCTTAGCACAGATACGCAGTATTTT
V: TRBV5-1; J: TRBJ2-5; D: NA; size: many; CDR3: CASSSWWQQETQYF; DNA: TGCGCCAGCAGCTCGTGGTGGCAGCAAGAGACCCAGTACTTC
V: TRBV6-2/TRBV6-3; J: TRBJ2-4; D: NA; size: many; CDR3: CASSLGLIGDIQYF; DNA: TGTGCCAGCAGTCTCGGACTAATTGGTGACATTCAGTACTTC
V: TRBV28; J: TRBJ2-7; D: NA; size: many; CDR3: CASGVRVLSYEQYF; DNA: TGTGCCAGCGGGGTACGGGTGCTTTCCTACGAGCAGTACTTC
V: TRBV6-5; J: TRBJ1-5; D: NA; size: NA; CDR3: CASSYFLRFTGKQPQHF; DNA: TGTGCCAGCAGTTACTTTTTGCGGTTTACAGGGAAGCAGCCCCAGCATTTT
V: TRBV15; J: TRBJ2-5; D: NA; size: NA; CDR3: CATSRDGYQETQYF; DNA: TGTGCCACCAGCAGAGATGGCTACCAAGAGACCCAGTACTTC
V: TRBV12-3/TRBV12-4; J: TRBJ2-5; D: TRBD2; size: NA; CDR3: CASSLSGLAGETQYF; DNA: TGTGCCAGCAGCCTCTCGGGGCTAGCGGGAGAGACCCAGTACTTC
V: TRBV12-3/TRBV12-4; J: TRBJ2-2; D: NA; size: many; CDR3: CASRQSNTGELFF; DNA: TGTGCCAGCAGACAGAGTAACACCGGGGAGCTGTTTTTT
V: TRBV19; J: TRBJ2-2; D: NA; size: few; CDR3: CASSITTSSTGELFF; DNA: TGTGCCAGTAGTATTACGACAAGTAGCACCGGGGAGCTGTTTTTT
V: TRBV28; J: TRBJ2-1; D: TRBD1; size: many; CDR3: CASSIQGALNEQFF; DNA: TGTGCCAGCAGTATACAGGGGGCGCTTAATGAGCAGTTCTTC
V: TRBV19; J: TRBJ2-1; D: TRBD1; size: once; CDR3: CASRPGQGINEQFF; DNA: TGTGCCAGCCGGCCGGGACAGGGTATCAATGAGCAGTTCTTC
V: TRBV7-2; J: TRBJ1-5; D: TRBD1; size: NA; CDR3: CASSSAPNRGTPQHF; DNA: TGTGCCAGCAGCTCAGCCCCAAACAGGGGGACGCCCCAGCATTTT
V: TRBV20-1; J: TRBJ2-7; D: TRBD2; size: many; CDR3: CSARDPLAGYEQYF; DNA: TGCAGTGCTAGAGATCCCTTAGCGGGATACGAGCAGTACTTC
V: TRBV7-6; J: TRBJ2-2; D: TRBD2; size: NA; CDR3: CASSLGTSGNTGELFF; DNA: TGTGCCAGCAGCTTGGGCACTAGCGGTAACACCGGGGAGCTGTTTTTT
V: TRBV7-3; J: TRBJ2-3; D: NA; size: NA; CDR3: CASSLSGGTDTQYF; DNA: TGTGCCAGCAGCTTATCGGGAGGCACAGATACGCAGTATTTT
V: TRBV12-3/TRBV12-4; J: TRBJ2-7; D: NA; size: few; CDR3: CASSLGLNEQYF; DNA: TGTGCCAGCAGTTTGGGGCTTAACGAGCAGTACTTC
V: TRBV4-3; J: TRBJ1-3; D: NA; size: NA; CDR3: CASSQDRDSSGNTIYF; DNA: TGCGCCAGCAGCCAAGACAGGGATTCCTCTGGAAACACCATATATTTT
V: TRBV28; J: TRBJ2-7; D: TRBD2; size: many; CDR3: CASTAGDGEQYF; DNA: TGTGCCAGCACGGCGGGGGATGGCGAGCAGTACTTC
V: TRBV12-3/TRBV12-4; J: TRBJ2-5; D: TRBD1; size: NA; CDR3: CASSLGTGKETQYF; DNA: TGTGCCAGCAGTTTAGGGACAGGAAAAGAGACCCAGTACTTC
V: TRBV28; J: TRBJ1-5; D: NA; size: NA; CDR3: CASSLGHPSYGNQPQHF; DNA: TGTGCCAGCAGTTTAGGACACCCCAGCTATGGGAATCAGCCCCAGCATTTT
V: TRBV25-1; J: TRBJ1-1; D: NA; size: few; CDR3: CASTKGLRGWDTEAFF; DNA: TGTGCCAGCACTAAAGGATTAAGGGGCTGGGACACTGAAGCTTTCTTT
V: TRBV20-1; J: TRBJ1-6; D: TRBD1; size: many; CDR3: CSAQNRDSYNSPLHF; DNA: TGCAGTGCACAGAACCGGGACAGCTATAATTCACCCCTCCACTTT